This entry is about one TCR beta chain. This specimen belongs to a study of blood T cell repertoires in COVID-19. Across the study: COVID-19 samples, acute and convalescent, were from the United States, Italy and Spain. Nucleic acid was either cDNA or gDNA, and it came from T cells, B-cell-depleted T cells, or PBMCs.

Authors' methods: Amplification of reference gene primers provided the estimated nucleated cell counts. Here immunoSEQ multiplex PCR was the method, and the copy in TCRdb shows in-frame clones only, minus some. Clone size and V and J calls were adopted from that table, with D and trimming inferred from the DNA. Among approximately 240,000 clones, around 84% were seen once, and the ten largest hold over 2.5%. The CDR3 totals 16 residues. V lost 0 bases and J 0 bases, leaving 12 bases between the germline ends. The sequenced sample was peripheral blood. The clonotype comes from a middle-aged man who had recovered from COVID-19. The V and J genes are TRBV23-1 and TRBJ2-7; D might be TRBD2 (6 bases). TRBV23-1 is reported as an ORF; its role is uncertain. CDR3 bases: TGCGCCAGCAGTCAATCGATAGGAGGGAGCTCCTACGAGCAGTACTTC. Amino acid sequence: CASSQSIGGSSYEQYF.